These 23 T cell receptor beta chains were all obtained from the same sample, sequenced in a study of CD8+ T cells in alopecia areata. Extraction and reverse transcription of RNA yielded cDNA as the sequencing template. The method was immunoSEQ multiplex PCR; TCRdb's version includes in-frame clones alone and lacks a portion of them. The sample lists under 250,000 clones; about 53% were seen once. This specimen consisted of CD4+ T cells sorted from blood, obtained at week 0. These receptors came from a human donor with alopecia areata.

Only one count was recorded for this clone. The V gene is TRBV30, the J gene TRBJ1-5; no reliable D call. Trimming took 5 bases from V and 0 from J, leaving 14 bases between them. Germline loops: CDR1 GTSNPN, CDR2 SVGIG (reference sequence). CDR3 length: 15 amino acids. CDR3 loop: CAWQRMGDSNQPQHF. For the CDR3, the DNA is TGTGCCTGGCAAAGGATGGGAGATAGCAATCAGCCCCAGCATTTT.

CDR3 nucleotide sequence: TGCGCCAGCAGCTTGGCGACTAGCGGAGTGAGTGGGACCTACGAGCAGTACTTC. As protein: CASSLATSGVSGTYEQYF. J is TRBJ2-7 and V is TRBV5-1; 9 bases line up with TRBD2. CDR1 SGHRS and CDR2 YFSETQ come from the germline V gene. The CDR3 runs 18 residues. J lost 2 bases, V lost 0 bases, and 12 bases had no gene match.

The chain is built from TRBV6-1 and TRBJ2-2, with 12 bases lining up with TRBD2. V was clipped by 2 bases and J by 4 bases; unmatched bases: 8. Germline V gene data show CDR1 as MNHNS and CDR2 as SASEGT. The CDR3 runs to 18 residues. CDR3 DNA sequence: TGTGCCAGCAGTGAACTCCCTAGCGGGGGGGCCCGCACCGGGGAGCTGTTTTTT. Its protein product is CASSELPSGGARTGELFF.

This clone was counted a few times. V is TRBV7-9 and J is TRBJ1-2; 7 positions match TRBD1. Germline V gives CDR1 SEHNR, CDR2 FQNEAQ (reference sequence). The CDR3 contains 15 residues. The V segment lost 4 bases and the J segment 3 bases; nucleotides outside the gene matches: 8. The CDR3 region has the DNA TGTGCCAGCAGCTCTACCGGGACAGAGGACTATGGCTACACCTTC. This sequence encodes CASSSTGTEDYGYTF.

The chain employs TRBV5-5 and TRBJ1-2; 7 bases align to TRBD1. V was clipped by 5 bases and J by 4 bases; unmatched bases: 5. Germline V gene lookup returns CDR1 SGHKS and CDR2 YYEKEE (reference sequence). This CDR3 has 13 amino acids. The CDR3 coding sequence is TGTGCCAGCAGACAGGGACAGCTCTATGGCTACACCTTC. It specifies CASRQGQLYGYTF. Combining the CDR3 with reference TRBV5-5 and TRBJ1-2 gives the whole variable domain DAGVTQSPTHLIKTRGQQVTLRCSPISGHKSVSWYQQVLGQGPQFIFQYYEKEERGRGNFPDRFSARQFPNYSSELNVNALLLGDSALYLCASRQGQLYGYTFGSGTRLTVV.

This clone was counted once. The rearrangement uses TRBV7-6 and TRBJ1-3; D might be TRBD1 (6 bases). This CDR3 contains 15 residues. The V gene lost 1 base and the J gene lost 5 bases, with 12 bases spanning the gap. CDR1 is SGHVS, CDR2 FNYEAQ, per germline. CDR3 coding DNA: TGTGCCAGCAGCTTAGTTTCGACAGGAAGAAACACCATATATTTT. It translates to CASSLVSTGRNTIYF.

This clone was counted between two and nine times. V is TRBV5-1 and J is TRBJ2-5; D is undetermined. V shed 8 bases and J shed 3 bases, with 5 bases lying between them. The germline gives CDR1 SGHRS, CDR2 YFSETQ. The CDR3 is 10 residues long. Here the CDR3 reads CASKEETQYF. The CDR3 DNA sequence: TGCGCCAGTAAAGAAGAGACCCAGTACTTC. Combining the CDR3 with reference TRBV5-1 and TRBJ2-5 gives the whole variable domain KAGVTQTPRYLIKTRGQQVTLSCSPISGHRSVSWYQQTPGQGLQFLFEYFSETQRNKGNFPGRFSGRQFSNSRSEMNVSTLELGDSALYLCASKEETQYFGPGTRLLVL.

As to this clone: The junction departs from germline at one end; a sequencing error may be responsible. The J gene is TRBJ2-5, the V gene TRBV7-7, with D possibly being TRBD1 (6 bases). Germline V CDR1 and CDR2: SSHAT, FNYEAQ (reference sequence). This CDR3 is built from 15 residues. CDR3 region: CASSLGGSNQETQYF. The CDR3 nucleotides read TGTGCTAGCAGCTTAGGGGGATCCAACCAAGAGACCCAGTACTTC.

The chain combines TRBV5-1 with TRBJ1-1, with D tentatively TRBD1 (6 bases). Trimming removed 7 bases at V and 1 base at J, with 11 bases between. CDR3 length equals 13 residues. The germline V gene encodes CDR1 SGHRS and CDR2 YFSETQ. The CDR3 coding sequence is TGCGCCAGCCGCCAGGACAGGAACACTGAAGCTTTCTTT. Amino acid sequence: CASRQDRNTEAFF.

The J gene is TRBJ2-3, the V gene TRBV30; TRBD2 matches at 13 bases. This CDR3 is built from 14 residues. Germline V gives CDR1 GTSNPN, CDR2 SVGIG (reference sequence). V lost 3 bases and J lost 7; bases outside the gene matches: 4. The CDR3 region is CAWRLAGGPHTQYF. The CDR3 DNA follows: TGTGCCTGGAGACTAGCGGGGGGGCCGCATACGCAGTATTTT.

This clone turned up a few times. V is TRBV6-6 and J is TRBJ1-2; a weak D match, TRBD1 (5 bases). Germline V gene data show CDR1 as MNHNY and CDR2 as SVGAGI (reference sequence). V dropped 6 bases and J dropped 8 bases, with 16 bases sitting between them. The CDR3 length is 13 residues. The CDR3 reads CASSPRERGGYTF. The CDR3 DNA reads as TGTGCCAGCAGCCCGCGGGAACGGGGCGGCTACACCTTC.

This clone was seen only once. A much larger clone differs by one base, so this may be a read error. V and J are TRBV7-3 and TRBJ2-2; D uncertain. Trimming cost V 1 base and J 8 bases, with 2 bases left between them. Germline CDR1 SGHTA, CDR2 FQGTGA. The CDR3 covers 11 residues. The CDR3 DNA follows: TGTGCCAGCAGCTTAAGTGGGGAGCTGTTTTTT. It is translated as CASSLSGELFF. The full variable domain, with the rest looked up from reference TRBV7-3 and TRBJ2-2, is GAGVSQTPSNKVTEKGKYVELRCDPISGHTALYWYRQSLGQGPEFLIYFQGTGAADDSGLPNDRFFAVRPEGSVSTLKIQRTERGDSAVYLCASSLSGELFFGEGSRLTVL.

V and J are TRBV29-1 and TRBJ1-1; no clear D. CDR1 SQVTM and CDR2 ANQGSEA come from the germline V gene. Trimming shortened V by 5 bases and J by 0 bases, and 13 bases separated the two germline ends. The CDR3 extends over 14 amino acids. CDR3 nucleotides: TGCAGCGTTCCAAAGCTAGGGCTGAACACTGAAGCTTTCTTT. This sequence encodes CSVPKLGLNTEAFF.

The chain has TRBV7-9 and TRBJ1-1, with D unresolved. The CDR3 runs to 16 residues. Per the germline V gene, CDR1 is SEHNR and CDR2 is FQNEAQ (reference sequence). Trimming cost V 8 bases and J 1 base, with 20 bases left between them. The CDR3, as DNA: TGTGCCAGCCGTCGGGAGTGGGGTTATGAGAACACTGAAGCTTTCTTT. This encodes CASRREWGYENTEAFF.

V gene TRBV7-9 combines with J gene TRBJ1-4; unclear D gene. The CDR3 is 15 residues long. V dropped 7 bases and J dropped 0 bases, with 12 bases sitting between them. From germline, CDR1 is SEHNR and CDR2 FQNEAQ (reference sequence). The CDR3 coding sequence is TGTGCCAGCACCCCGCGGGGTGCAACTAATGAAAAACTGTTTTTT. Its protein is CASTPRGATNEKLFF.

The chain employs TRBV18 and TRBJ1-1; 8 bases map to TRBD1. From germline, CDR1 is KGHSH and CDR2 LQKENI. Trimming at V came to 3 bases and at J to 11 bases, leaving 5 bases not matched to a gene. This CDR3 is built from 12 residues. The CDR3 sequence: CASSPPTGDAFF. CDR3 DNA sequence: TGTGCCAGCTCACCTCCGACAGGGGATGCTTTCTTT.

This clone came up a few times. The genes are TRBV6-1 and TRBJ2-6; a possible D gene is TRBD1 (6 bases). CDR1 is MNHNS and CDR2 is SASEGT in the germline V gene. V lost 6 bases and J lost 0, with 9 bases in between. The CDR3 extends over 15 amino acids. CDR3 bases: TGTGCCAGCAGGCCGGACAGCTCTGGGGCCAACGTCCTGACTTTC. It specifies CASRPDSSGANVLTF.

The chain employs TRBV6-5 and TRBJ1-5; D remains ambiguous. The V gene lost 6 bases and the J gene lost 7 bases, with 13 bases spanning the gap. Germline assignment: CDR1 MNHEY and CDR2 SVGAGI. CDR3 size: 13 residues. CDR3 coding DNA: TGTGCCAGCAGCCGGGGTCCAAGACAGCCCCAGCATTTT. Translating gives CASSRGPRQPQHF.

The chain is built from TRBV6-5 and TRBJ2-1; 13 bases match TRBD2. The germline V gene encodes CDR1 MNHEY and CDR2 SVGAGI. Germline trimming cut 4 bases from V and 6 bases from J; bases unmatched to any gene: 3. The CDR3 extends over 15 amino acids. The CDR3 here is CASSSWTSGGNEQFF. In DNA form, the CDR3 reads TGTGCCAGCAGTTCCTGGACTAGCGGGGGCAATGAGCAGTTCTTC.

The chain combines TRBV5-1 with TRBJ1-1; TRBD1 matches 8 bases. Germline V gives CDR1 SGHRS, CDR2 YFSETQ. The CDR3 sequence is 14 residues long. V was pared by 4 bases and J by 4 bases, with 6 bases of the junction left unmatched. The CDR3 is CASSIGQGRTEAFF. As DNA, the CDR3 is TGCGCCAGCAGCATAGGACAGGGACGCACTGAAGCTTTCTTT.

The gene calls are TRBV30 and TRBJ1-2, with D perhaps TRBD1 (5 bases). The CDR3 spans 14 residues. Looked up from germline, CDR1 is GTSNPN and CDR2 is SVGIG (reference sequence). The ends were cut back, 5 bases at V and 4 bases at J, with 17 bases in the middle. CDR3 DNA: TGTGCCTGGGGGATGGGACTGCACCTCTATGGCTACACCTTC. Translated: CAWGMGLHLYGYTF. The variable domain in full, with the rest retrieved from reference TRBV30 and TRBJ1-2, is SQTIHQWPATLVQPVGSPLSLECTVEGTSNPNLYWYRQAAGRGLQLLFYSVGIGQISSEVPQNLSASRPQDRQFILSSKKLLLSDSGFYLCAWGMGLHLYGYTFGSGTRLTVV.

The V and J genes are TRBV7-2 and TRBJ1-1; 9 positions match TRBD1. CDR3 length: 15 residues. The trim removed 4 bases at V and 2 bases at J, leaving 5 bases unmatched. CDR1 SGHTA and CDR2 FQGNSA come from the germline V gene. CDR3: CASSYRDRVNTEAFF. CDR3 bases: TGTGCCAGCAGCTATAGGGACAGGGTCAACACTGAAGCTTTCTTT.

The chain is built from TRBV6-5 and TRBJ2-7; 7 bases are shared with TRBD1. CDR1 MNHEY and CDR2 SVGAGI come from the germline V gene. The CDR3 spans 15 residues. The trim removed 0 bases at V and 3 bases at J, leaving 5 bases unmatched. The CDR3 loop is CASSYSTGQNYEQYF. Written as DNA, the CDR3 is TGTGCCAGCAGTTACTCGACAGGGCAGAACTACGAGCAGTACTTC.